One sample yielded the 6 T cell receptor beta chains listed below, sequenced in a study of blood T cell repertoires in COVID-19. Sequencing was performed with immunoSEQ multiplex PCR; in TCRdb, only in-frame clones are kept and a portion is missing. The repertoire consists of about 210,000 clones, with 70% to 90% occurring once and the leading ten covering around 4.7%. The sample consisted of PBMCs or T cells enriched from blood (not recorded which). The receptors shown here come from a man aged 25-40 years with acute COVID-19.

The rearrangement joins TRBV6-5 to TRBJ2-3; D is uncertain. Germline CDR1 and CDR2: MNHEY and SVGAGI. CDR3 length: 11 residues. Trimming shortened V by 5 bases and J by 4 bases, and 4 bases separated the two germline ends. CDR3 in amino acids: CASSSADTQYF. CDR3 nucleotides: TGTGCCAGCAGTAGCGCAGATACGCAGTATTTT.

The chain combines TRBV5-4 with TRBJ1-5, with TRBD1 as a possible D gene (5 bases). Germline V gene sequence: CDR1 SGHNT, CDR2 YYREEE (reference sequence). The CDR3 runs 14 residues. Trimming removed 1 base at V and 3 bases at J, with 8 bases between. The CDR3: CASSLSGANQPQHF. The CDR3 bases are TGTGCCAGCAGCTTGAGTGGGGCCAATCAGCCCCAGCATTTT.

This clone has only one observation. The chain carries TRBV5-5 and TRBJ1-1, with D perhaps TRBD1 (6 bases). Germline-derived CDR1 and CDR2 are SGHKS and YYEKEE (reference sequence). Trimming took off 0 bases at V and 4 bases at J, with 13 bases between the two ends. This CDR3 region has 15 residues. For the CDR3, the DNA is TGTGCCAGCAGCTTGGTTGGGGGCCCCAGCACTGAAGCTTTCTTT. Residues: CASSLVGGPSTEAFF.

This chain links TRBV19 with TRBJ2-2; D ambiguous. V was pared by 4 bases and J by 6 bases, with 12 bases between. CDR3 length: 14 amino acids. Germline V lookup: CDR1 LNHDA, CDR2 SQIVND (reference sequence). The CDR3 DNA is TGTGCCAGTAGTAGGCCCTTAAGCGCCGGGGAGCTGTTTTTT. This encodes CASSRPLSAGELFF. The full variable domain, completed using reference TRBV19 and TRBJ2-2, is DGGITQSPKYLFRKEGQNVTLSCEQNLNHDAMYWYRQDPGQGLRLIYYSQIVNDFQKGDIAEGYSVSREKKESFPLTVTSAQKNPTAFYLCASSRPLSAGELFFGEGSRLTVL.

The rearrangement uses TRBV7-9 and TRBJ2-3; D may be TRBD1 (6 bases). V gave up 1 base and J gave up 2 bases, with 10 bases separating them. CDR3 length: 15 residues. Germline V gene lookup returns CDR1 SEHNR and CDR2 FQNEAQ (reference sequence). Here the CDR3 reads CASSLEGVLTDTQYF. In DNA, the CDR3 is TGTGCCAGCAGCTTAGAGGGGGTGCTCACAGATACGCAGTATTTT.

The chain links TRBV6-5 to TRBJ2-3; 7 bases align to TRBD1. The CDR3 is 15 residues long. The V and J ends lost 6 bases and 6 bases, in that order; junction bases with no gene match: 12. Germline-derived CDR1 and CDR2 are MNHEY and SVGAGI. The CDR3 coding sequence is TGTGCCAGCAGGCCGGCCAGGGGGAAATTTGATACGCAGTATTTT. Its translation: CASRPARGKFDTQYF.